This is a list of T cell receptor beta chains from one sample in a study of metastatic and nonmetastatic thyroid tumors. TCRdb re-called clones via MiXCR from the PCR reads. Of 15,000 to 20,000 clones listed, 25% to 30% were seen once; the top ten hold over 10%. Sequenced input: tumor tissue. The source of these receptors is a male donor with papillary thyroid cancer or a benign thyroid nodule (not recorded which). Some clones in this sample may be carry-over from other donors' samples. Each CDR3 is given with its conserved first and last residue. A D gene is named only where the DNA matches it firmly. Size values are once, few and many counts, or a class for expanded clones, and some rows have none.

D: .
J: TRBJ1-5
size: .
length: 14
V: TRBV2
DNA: TGTGCCAGCAGTGAAAGGGGGAGCAATCAGCCCCAGCATTTT
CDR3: CASSERGSNQPQHF

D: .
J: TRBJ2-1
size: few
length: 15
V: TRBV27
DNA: TGTGCCAGCAGTTTTGGAGGGACGGGGTACAATGAGCAGTTCTTC
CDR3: CASSFGGTGYNEQFF

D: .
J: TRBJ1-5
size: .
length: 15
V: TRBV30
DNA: TGTGCCTGGAGTGTAAGGGCAGCCAGCAATCAGCCCCAGCATTTT
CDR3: CAWSVRAASNQPQHF

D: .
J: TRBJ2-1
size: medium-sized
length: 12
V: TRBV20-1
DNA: TGCAGTGTAAGGGGGGACTTTAGTGAGCAGTTCTTC
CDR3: CSVRGDFSEQFF

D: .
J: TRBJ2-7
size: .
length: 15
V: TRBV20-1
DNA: TGCAGTGCTAGAGATGCCAGGGAACCCTCCTACGAGCAGTACTTC
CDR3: CSARDAREPSYEQYF

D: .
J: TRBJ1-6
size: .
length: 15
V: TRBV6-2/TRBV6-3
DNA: TGTGCCAGCAGTTACACTCCAGGGGACAATTCACCCCTCCACTTT
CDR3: CASSYTPGDNSPLHF

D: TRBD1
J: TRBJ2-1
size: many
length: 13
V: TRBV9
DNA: TGTGCCAGCAGCGGCAGGGGGTGGGATGAGCAGTTCTTC
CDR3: CASSGRGWDEQFF

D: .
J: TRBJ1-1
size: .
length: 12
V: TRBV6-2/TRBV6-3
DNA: TGTGCCATCAGCACGGTAGTCGCTGAAGCTTTCTTT
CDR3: CAISTVVAEAFF

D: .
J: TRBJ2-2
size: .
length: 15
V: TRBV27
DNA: TGTGCCAGCAGTTACCAGGGATTGTACACCGGGGAGCTGTTTTTT
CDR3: CASSYQGLYTGELFF

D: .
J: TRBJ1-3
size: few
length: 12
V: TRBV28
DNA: TGTGCCAGCAGTTGGTCTGGAAACACCATATATTTT
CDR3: CASSWSGNTIYF

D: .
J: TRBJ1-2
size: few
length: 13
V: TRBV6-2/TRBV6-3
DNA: TGTGCCAGCAGGATGGAGGGAGCCTATGGCTACACCTTC
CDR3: CASRMEGAYGYTF

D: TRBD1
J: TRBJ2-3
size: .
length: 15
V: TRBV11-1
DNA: TGTGCCAGCAGCTTAAAGGACAGGGGCTGGGATACGCAGTATTTT
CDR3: CASSLKDRGWDTQYF

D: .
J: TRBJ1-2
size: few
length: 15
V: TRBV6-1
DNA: TGTGCCAGCAGCCCTTGGGTGGAGGCTAACTATGGCTACACCTTC
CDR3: CASSPWVEANYGYTF

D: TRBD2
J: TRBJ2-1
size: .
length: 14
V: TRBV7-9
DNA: TGTGCCAGCAGTCAGGGACTAGCGATCAATGAGCAGTTCTTC
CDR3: CASSQGLAINEQFF

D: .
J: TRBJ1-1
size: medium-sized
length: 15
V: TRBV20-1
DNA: TGCAGTGCTAGAGATCCCTTAGGGGGTCTCACTGAAGCTTTCTTT
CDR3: CSARDPLGGLTEAFF

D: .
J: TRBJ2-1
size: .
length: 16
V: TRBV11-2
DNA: TGTGCCAGCAGCCCTCTGGGTAGGGGCTACGACAATGAGCAGTTCTTC
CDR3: CASSPLGRGYDNEQFF

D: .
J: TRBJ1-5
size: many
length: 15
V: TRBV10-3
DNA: TGTGCCATCAGGATTGTGGGGGGGGGTAGTCAGCCCCAGCATTTT
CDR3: CAIRIVGGGSQPQHF

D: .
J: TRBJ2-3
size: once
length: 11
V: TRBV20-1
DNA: TGCAGTGCCCAATGGGCAGATACGCAGTATTTT
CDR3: CSAQWADTQYF

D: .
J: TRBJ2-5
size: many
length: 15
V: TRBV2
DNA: TGTGCCAGCAGCCGAGATCATGGGAAACGAGAGACCCAGTACTTC
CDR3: CASSRDHGKRETQYF

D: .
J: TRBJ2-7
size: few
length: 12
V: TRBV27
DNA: TGTGCCAGCAGTTCGGAGCTTGGCGAGCAGTACTTC
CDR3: CASSSELGEQYF

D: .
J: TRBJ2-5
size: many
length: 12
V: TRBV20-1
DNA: TGCAGTGTATTTGCAGGAAAAGAGACCCAGTACTTC
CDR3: CSVFAGKETQYF

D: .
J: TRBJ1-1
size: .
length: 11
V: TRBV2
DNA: TGTGCCAGCAGTGAAGGCAGGGAAGCTTTCTTT
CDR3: CASSEGREAFF

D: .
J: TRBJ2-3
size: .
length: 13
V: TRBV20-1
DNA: TGCAGTGCAGAGGGTGGGGGCACAGATACGCAGTATTTT
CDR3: CSAEGGGTDTQYF

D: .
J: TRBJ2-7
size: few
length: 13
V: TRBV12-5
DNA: TGTGCTAGTGGTTTGGGACGGATGTACGAGCAGTACTTC
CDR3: CASGLGRMYEQYF

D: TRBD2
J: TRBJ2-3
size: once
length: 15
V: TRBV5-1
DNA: TGCGCCAGCAGGTTGAGCGGGAGAGCCACAGATACGCAGTATTTT
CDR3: CASRLSGRATDTQYF

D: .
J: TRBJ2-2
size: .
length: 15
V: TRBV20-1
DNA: TGCAGTGCTAGAGATGGGTACAGGGATGGCGGGGAGCTGTTTTTT
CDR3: CSARDGYRDGGELFF

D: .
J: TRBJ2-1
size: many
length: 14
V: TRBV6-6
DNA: TGTGCCAGCAGTTACGGCCAGGGTAGTAGTGAGCAGTTCTTC
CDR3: CASSYGQGSSEQFF

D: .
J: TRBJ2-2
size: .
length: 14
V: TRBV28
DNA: TGTGCCAGCAGTGGAGGAAGTAACACCGGGGAGCTGTTTTTT
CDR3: CASSGGSNTGELFF

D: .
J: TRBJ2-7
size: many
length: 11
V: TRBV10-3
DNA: TGTGCCATCAGTGGTGCCGACGAGCAGTACTTC
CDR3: CAISGADEQYF

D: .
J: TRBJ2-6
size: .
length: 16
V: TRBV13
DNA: TGTGCCAGCAGCTTAGTTGGTGACTCTGGGGCCAACGTCCTGACTTTC
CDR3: CASSLVGDSGANVLTF

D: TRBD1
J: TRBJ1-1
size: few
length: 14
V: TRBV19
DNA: TGTGCCAGTAGTATAAGCGCAGGGGGCACTGAAGCTTTCTTT
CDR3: CASSISAGGTEAFF

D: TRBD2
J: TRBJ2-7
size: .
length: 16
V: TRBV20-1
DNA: TGCAGTGCTAGGACCAGCGGGGCTCCCACGTCCTACGAGCAGTACTTC
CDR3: CSARTSGAPTSYEQYF

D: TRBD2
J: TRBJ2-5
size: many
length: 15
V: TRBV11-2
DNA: TGTGCCAGCAGCTTAGGACTAGCGGGAACAGAGACCCAGTACTTC
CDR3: CASSLGLAGTETQYF

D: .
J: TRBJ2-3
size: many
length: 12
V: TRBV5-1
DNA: TGCGCCAGCAGCTTGCCAGGGAGCGGGCAGTATTTT
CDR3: CASSLPGSGQYF

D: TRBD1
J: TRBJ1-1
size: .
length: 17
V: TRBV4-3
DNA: TGCGCCAGCAGCCAAGAAGCCCTACAGGGGACGAACACTGAAGCTTTCTTT
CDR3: CASSQEALQGTNTEAFF

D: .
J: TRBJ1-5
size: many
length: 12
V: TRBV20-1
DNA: TGCAGTGGTCGTGCCCCCAATCAGCCCCAGCATTTT
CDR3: CSGRAPNQPQHF

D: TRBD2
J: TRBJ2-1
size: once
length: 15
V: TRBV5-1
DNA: TGCGCCAGCAGCTTGGGACTAGCGGGGGTCTATGAGCAGTTCTTC
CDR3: CASSLGLAGVYEQFF

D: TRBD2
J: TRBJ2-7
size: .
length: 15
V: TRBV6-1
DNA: TGTGCCAGCAGTGAGGAACTCCGGGACTATGGAGGCGGGTACTTC
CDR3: CASSEELRDYGGGYF

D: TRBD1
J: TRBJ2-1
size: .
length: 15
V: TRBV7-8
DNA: TGTGCCAGCAGCGCTGATTCACAGGGGGCAGGTGAGCAGTTCTTC
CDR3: CASSADSQGAGEQFF

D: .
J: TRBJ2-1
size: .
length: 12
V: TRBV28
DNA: TGTGCCAGTAGCTCCTCTAGAAATGAGCAGTTCTTC
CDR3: CASSSSRNEQFF

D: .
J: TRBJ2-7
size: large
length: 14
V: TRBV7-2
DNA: TGTGCCAGCAGCTTAGAAGTGGGGCCCTACGAGCAGTACTTC
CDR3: CASSLEVGPYEQYF

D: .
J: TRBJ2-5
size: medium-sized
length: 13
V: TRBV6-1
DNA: TGTGCCAGCAGTGAATCTACTCGCGAGACCCAGTACTTC
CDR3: CASSESTRETQYF

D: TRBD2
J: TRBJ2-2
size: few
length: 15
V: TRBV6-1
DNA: TGTGCCAGCAGTGAAAGGGCGGGAGACACCGGGGAGCTGTTTTTT
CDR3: CASSERAGDTGELFF

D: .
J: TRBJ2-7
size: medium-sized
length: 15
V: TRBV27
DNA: TGTGCCAGCAGCCGGGACTTCTCCGTCTCCTACGAGCAGTACTTC
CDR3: CASSRDFSVSYEQYF

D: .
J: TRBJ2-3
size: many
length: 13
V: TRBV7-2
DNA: TGTGCCAGCAGCTTCCTTTATAAAGATACGCAGTATTTT
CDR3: CASSFLYKDTQYF